The 32 T cell receptor beta chains given below trace back to one sample, sequenced in a study of CD8 T cells in Susac syndrome. Random hexamers served to reverse transcribe about 0.5 to 1 ug RNA. TCRdb re-called the immunoSEQ multiplex PCR reads through MiXCR, storing one row per CDR3 protein. The table lists 180,000 or so distinct CDR3 sequences, around 94% of them singletons. The sample taken for sequencing was CD4+ T cells from PBMCs. Receptors were obtained from a human donor in good health.

This chain connects TRBV14 to TRBJ2-1; D unclear. Germline V CDR1 and CDR2: SGHDN, FVKESK. The CDR3 is made up of 16 amino acids. Trimming pared 0 bases from V and 7 bases from J, leaving 16 bases between. CDR3 coding DNA: TGTGCCAGCAGCCAAGATGGGGTCAGGTCTCGAAATGAGCAGTTCTTC. This gives the protein CASSQDGVRSRNEQFF. The full variable domain, with the rest looked up from reference TRBV14 and TRBJ2-1, is EAGVTQFPSHSVIEKGQTVTLRCDPISGHDNLYWYRRVMGKEIKFLLHFVKESKQDESGMPNNRFLAERTGGTYSTLKVQPAELEDSGVYFCASSQDGVRSRNEQFFGPGTRLTVL.

The chain links TRBV5-1 to TRBJ1-2, with 12 positions matching TRBD1. CDR1 SGHRS and CDR2 YFSETQ come from the germline V gene. Trimming at V came to 4 bases and at J to 8 bases, leaving 9 bases not matched to a gene. The CDR3 loop spans 15 amino acids. The CDR3: CASSRPGQGARGYTF. The CDR3 coding sequence is TGCGCCAGCAGCCGACCGGGACAGGGGGCTCGAGGCTACACCTTC.

This chain joins TRBV3-1 and TRBJ2-3; D remains unclear. CDR3 length: 16 amino acids. Trimming shortened V by 4 bases and J by 2 bases, and 16 bases separated the two germline ends. Germline values: CDR1 LGHDT, CDR2 YNNKEL (reference sequence). CDR3 protein: CASSPRPRFSTDTQYF. The CDR3 nucleotides read TGTGCCAGCAGCCCCCGCCCCCGCTTTTCCACAGATACGCAGTATTTT.

V and J are TRBV19 and TRBJ1-1; D may be TRBD1 (5 bases). The CDR3 is 13 residues long. V lost 5 bases and J lost 1, with 8 bases in between. Per the germline V gene, CDR1 is LNHDA and CDR2 is SQIVND (reference sequence). The CDR3 spells CASSDRTNTEAFF. As DNA, the CDR3 is TGTGCCAGTAGTGACAGAACGAACACTGAAGCTTTCTTT.

The chain combines TRBV7-3 with TRBJ2-1; TRBD1 matches at 8 bases. Germline-derived CDR1 and CDR2 are SGHTA and FQGTGA. Unmatched junction bases numbered 7, after V lost 3 bases and J lost 6 bases. The CDR3 consists of 15 residues. The CDR3 reads CASSLSGTGSNEQFF. In nucleotides, the CDR3 is TGTGCCAGCAGCTTGAGTGGGACAGGAAGCAATGAGCAGTTCTTC.

The chain joins TRBV9 to TRBJ2-1, with 9 bases lining up with TRBD1. Germline V gene sequence: CDR1 SGDLS, CDR2 YYNGEE. J lost 7 bases, V lost 0 bases, and 8 bases had no gene match. CDR3 length: 16 amino acids. The CDR3 DNA reads TGTGCCAGCAGCGTAGGTCTCGGACAGGGGATGAATGAGCAGTTCTTC. Protein product: CASSVGLGQGMNEQFF.

DNA for the CDR3: TGCAGCGGGGGAGGAGGGGGTAATGAAAAACTGTTTTTT. As protein: CSGGGGGNEKLFF. The chain couples TRBV29-1 to TRBJ1-4, with a possible D match to TRBD1 (6 bases). The CDR3 totals 13 residues. Germline CDR1 SQVTM, CDR2 ANQGSEA. V shed 7 bases and J shed 4 bases, with 13 bases lying between them.

V gene TRBV20-1 combines with J gene TRBJ1-5; D is unresolved. The CDR3 totals 13 residues. Trimming took 2 bases from V and 1 from J, leaving 6 bases between them. The germline V gene has CDR1 DFQATT and CDR2 SNEGSKA (reference sequence). Here the CDR3 reads CSARIGSNQPQHF. The CDR3 DNA sequence: TGCAGTGCTAGAATTGGGAGCAATCAGCCCCAGCATTTT.

This chain links TRBV5-8 with TRBJ1-1, with a possible D match to TRBD1 (6 bases). The V gene lost 3 bases and the J gene lost 4 bases, with 16 bases spanning the gap. Germline V gene data show CDR1 as SGHTS and CDR2 as YDEGEE. The CDR3 has 15 amino acids. The CDR3: CASSWTALRGTEAFF. The CDR3 coding sequence is TGTGCCAGCAGCTGGACAGCGCTACGGGGCACTGAAGCTTTCTTT.

This chain joins TRBV30 and TRBJ1-1; D gene unclear. CDR3 length equals 11 residues. Germline CDR1 and CDR2: GTSNPN and SVGIG (reference sequence). Trimming took off 3 bases at V and 2 bases at J, with 4 bases between the two ends. Here the CDR3 DNA reads TGTGCCTGGAGGGGAAACACTGAAGCTTTCTTT. This sequence encodes CAWRGNTEAFF.

The chain has TRBV29-1 and TRBJ2-6; 8 bases map to TRBD2. The CDR3 is made up of 15 amino acids. Germline V gene lookup returns CDR1 SQVTM and CDR2 ANQGSEA. V shed 6 bases and J 1 base; nucleotides not matched to a gene: 5. The CDR3: CSVARGGSGANVLTF. The CDR3 nucleotides read TGCAGCGTAGCACGGGGGGGATCTGGGGCCAACGTCCTGACTTTC.

The chain is built from TRBV20-1 and TRBJ2-7; 7 positions agree with TRBD1. The germline CDR1 and CDR2 sequences are DFQATT and SNEGSKA (reference sequence). The CDR3 totals 15 residues. J lost 0 bases, V lost 0 bases, and 5 bases had no gene match. The CDR3 nucleotides are TGCAGTGCTAGAGATAGCGCAGGGGGCTCCTACGAGCAGTACTTC. Its translation: CSARDSAGGSYEQYF.

The genes are TRBV29-1 and TRBJ2-3, with D perhaps matching TRBD2 (5 bases). This CDR3 spans 14 amino acids. Germline V gene lookup returns CDR1 SQVTM and CDR2 ANQGSEA. The V end lost 6 bases, the J end lost 5 bases, and 18 bases lay between the germline ends. CDR3 amino acids: CSVRLPEGRDTQYF. The CDR3 DNA reads as TGCAGCGTGCGACTGCCAGAGGGTAGAGATACGCAGTATTTT.

V usage is TRBV4-2 and J usage is TRBJ2-5, with 8 bases that match TRBD2. Germline V gene sequence: CDR1 LGHNA, CDR2 YNFKEQ. With V trimmed by 4 bases and J by 5 bases, 12 bases remained unmatched. This CDR3 region has 16 residues. CDR3 bases: TGTGCCAGCAGCCGGGCTACCGGGGGGGCCGCTGAGACCCAGTACTTC. Its protein is CASSRATGGAAETQYF.

This clonotype was observed a single time. V is TRBV5-1 and J is TRBJ2-7, with 10 bases fitting TRBD1. The germline CDR1 and CDR2 sequences are SGHRS and YFSETQ. V shed 7 bases, J shed 3 bases, and the junction held 7 bases outside the gene matches. The CDR3 runs 14 residues. As DNA, the CDR3 is TGCGCCAGCCAGCCGGGACAGGGGATCTACGAGCAGTACTTC. Translation: CASQPGQGIYEQYF.

The chain recombines TRBV30 with TRBJ1-5; the D gene is possibly TRBD1 (5 bases). Germline values: CDR1 GTSNPN, CDR2 SVGIG (reference sequence). This CDR3 spans 13 amino acids. Trimming shortened V by 3 bases and J by 3 bases, and 9 bases separated the two germline ends. CDR3 amino acids: CAWSRGFNQPQHF. The DNA for the CDR3 is TGTGCCTGGAGCCGGGGGTTCAATCAGCCCCAGCATTTT.

The chain carries TRBV2 and TRBJ2-5; D is perhaps TRBD1 or TRBD2 (5 bases each). CDR1 and CDR2 (germline): SNHLY, FYNNEI. V was shortened by 7 bases and J by 1 base, with 7 bases between the two germline ends. This CDR3 comprises 12 residues. In nucleotides, the CDR3 is TGTGCCAGCAAGGGGACCCAAGAGACCCAGTACTTC. Amino acid sequence: CASKGTQETQYF.

V and J are TRBV4-3 and TRBJ2-5; 7 nucleotides align to TRBD2. Germline V gives CDR1 LGHNA, CDR2 YSLEER. Trimming took 3 bases from V and 5 from J; bases not matched to a gene: 9. CDR3 length: 15 amino acids. The CDR3 DNA is TGCGCCAGCAGCCACTCCATTGGGGGGGATGAGACCCAGTACTTC. As protein: CASSHSIGGDETQYF.

Worth noting for this clonotype: The limits of the CDR3 on the DNA are not certain, so only TCRdb's listed CDR3 is given. V gene TRBV19 combines with J gene TRBJ1-5. The CDR3 length is 17 residues, termini included. Germline V lookup: CDR1 LNHDA, CDR2 SQIVND (reference sequence). The CDR3 sequence: CASSILASKVSNQPQHF.

The chain uses TRBV24-1 and TRBJ2-5, with D tentatively TRBD1 (5 bases). Germline CDR1 reads KGHDR; CDR2 reads SFDVKD. There are 15 residues in the CDR3. The V and J ends lost 1 base and 2 bases respectively, with 10 bases between them. The CDR3 sequence is CATSDLLQGQETQYF. The CDR3 coding sequence is TGTGCCACCAGTGATTTACTCCAGGGACAAGAGACCCAGTACTTC.

The CDR3 sequence is CSASPPSPNIGTDTQYF. CDR3 nucleotides: TGCAGTGCTAGCCCTCCCAGCCCCAACATTGGCACAGATACGCAGTATTTT. V usage is TRBV20-1 and J usage is TRBJ2-3, with D hard to call. This CDR3 contains 17 residues. The germline gives CDR1 DFQATT, CDR2 SNEGSKA (reference sequence). V gave up 3 bases and J gave up 1 base, with 20 bases separating them.

The V and J genes are TRBV23-1 and TRBJ2-3; the D gene is possibly TRBD1 (6 bases). TRBV23-1 is noted as an ORF with a role that remains uncertain. The CDR3 consists of 16 residues. V was pared by 3 bases and J by 3 bases, with 16 bases between. The CDR3 loop is CASSHKGVFATDTQYF. The DNA for the CDR3 is TGCGCCAGCAGTCATAAGGGGGTTTTCGCTACAGATACGCAGTATTTT.

The genes are TRBV20-1 and TRBJ1-1; D not certain. The germline V and J ends were trimmed by 3 bases and 5 bases, with 16 bases remaining between them. The CDR3 is 14 residues long. Germline CDR1 DFQATT, CDR2 SNEGSKA (reference sequence). CDR3 sequence (DNA): TGCAGTGCTAGTAGAGGGCTATCGTGGACTGAAGCTTTCTTT. It is translated as CSASRGLSWTEAFF.

The chain combines TRBV25-1 with TRBJ2-2, with a possible D match to TRBD2 (5 bases). Trimming stripped 4 bases from V and 7 bases from J, with 13 bases between. Germline V gene sequence: CDR1 MGHDK, CDR2 SYGVNS. The CDR3 totals 14 residues. The CDR3 loop reads CASSVNGNGGELFF. Written as DNA, the CDR3 is TGTGCCAGCAGTGTAAACGGGAACGGCGGGGAGCTGTTTTTT.

This chain links TRBV3-1 with TRBJ2-3; D remains ambiguous. Trimming stripped 5 bases from V and 4 bases from J, with 10 bases between. Per the germline V gene, CDR1 is LGHDT and CDR2 is YNNKEL (reference sequence). The CDR3 is 13 amino acids. CDR3 amino acids: CASSADLADTQYF. In DNA form, the CDR3 reads TGTGCCAGCAGCGCAGACCTCGCAGATACGCAGTATTTT.

The chain links TRBV14 to TRBJ2-1; D is perhaps TRBD1 or TRBD2 (5 bases each). The CDR3 is 16 residues long. Germline CDR1 and CDR2: SGHDN and FVKESK. With 5 bases removed from V and 3 bases from J, the gap between germline ends came to 17 bases. The CDR3 nucleotides read TGTGCCAGCAGCGCGCCGGGACGGGCTGACTACAATGAGCAGTTCTTC. Translated, it gives CASSAPGRADYNEQFF. The entire variable domain, with the rest obtained from reference TRBV14 and TRBJ2-1, is as follows: EAGVTQFPSHSVIEKGQTVTLRCDPISGHDNLYWYRRVMGKEIKFLLHFVKESKQDESGMPNNRFLAERTGGTYSTLKVQPAELEDSGVYFCASSAPGRADYNEQFFGPGTRLTVL.

This clonotype was counted once. As DNA, the CDR3 is TGTGCCACCAGTGATTCTACGCTTACGGGGGAAACCACAGATACGCAGTATTTT. As protein: CATSDSTLTGETTDTQYF. This chain links TRBV24-1 with TRBJ2-3; D may be TRBD2 (6 bases). Germline assignment: CDR1 KGHDR and CDR2 SFDVKD. V was shortened by 2 bases and J by 2 bases, with 19 bases between the two germline ends. CDR3 size: 18 residues.

The rearrangement uses TRBV30 and TRBJ2-2; tentative D call: TRBD1 (5 bases). The germline CDR1 and CDR2 sequences are GTSNPN and SVGIG (reference sequence). The ends were cut back, 7 bases at V and 3 bases at J, with 15 bases in the middle. The CDR3 is made up of 14 amino acids. As DNA, the CDR3 is TGTGCCTCCGCAGTAAGGGGATACACCGGGGAGCTGTTTTTT. This codes for CASAVRGYTGELFF.

The chain has TRBV4-3 and TRBJ1-6; D is possibly TRBD1 (5 bases). This CDR3 is 14 amino acids long. Germline V gene data show CDR1 as LGHNA and CDR2 as YSLEER. The V end was cut by 6 bases, the J end by 9 bases, with 15 bases between. The CDR3 sequence is CASRLDSGSSPLHF. The CDR3 coding sequence is TGCGCCAGCAGGCTGGACTCAGGGAGTTCACCCCTCCACTTT.

This chain joins TRBV27 and TRBJ2-4; 8 bases are shared with TRBD1. In germline, CDR1 is MNHEY, CDR2 SMNVEV (reference sequence). V lost 0 bases and J lost 14; bases outside the gene matches: 12. This CDR3 has 15 residues. The CDR3 sequence is CASSLSGTGPTPEYF. For the CDR3, the DNA is TGTGCCAGCAGTTTATCCGGGACAGGACCCACCCCGGAGTACTTC.

This clonotype has more than one count but fewer than ten. The chain recombines TRBV12-3 or TRBV12-4 with TRBJ1-2; no definite D call. Trimming removed 1 base from V and 4 bases from J, with 10 bases in between. This CDR3 has 14 amino acids. In nucleotides, the CDR3 is TGTGCCAGCAGTTTAGACCGTCTCTCCTATGGCTACACCTTC. It yields the protein CASSLDRLSYGYTF.

This sequence joins TRBV5-1 and TRBJ2-5; 7 bases are shared with TRBD2. V lost 7 bases, J lost 1 base, and 1 base stayed unmatched. The V gene's germline CDR1 is SGHRS and CDR2 YFSETQ. This CDR3 has 12 amino acids. CDR3 region: CASGGGQETQYF. The CDR3 coding sequence is TGCGCCAGCGGCGGGGGCCAAGAGACCCAGTACTTC.